The 10 T cell receptor beta chains below were found in one sample sequenced in a study of blood T cell repertoires in COVID-19. Only in-frame clones appear in the TCRdb table, and some are missing; sequencing was by immunoSEQ multiplex PCR. The data show approximately 69,000 clones, around 87% seen once. Sequenced sample: peripheral blood. These receptors were obtained from a man aged 50 or older with acute or convalescent COVID-19.

The chain joins TRBV5-1 to TRBJ2-3; TRBD1 matches at 7 bases. This CDR3 comprises 16 residues. Germline assignment: CDR1 SGHRS and CDR2 YFSETQ. V shed 4 bases, J shed 1 base, and the junction held 9 bases outside the gene matches. The CDR3 loop reads CASSIGQVLGTDTQYF. As DNA, the CDR3 is TGCGCCAGCAGCATCGGACAGGTCCTGGGCACAGATACGCAGTATTTT.

The V call is TRBV5-4, the J call TRBJ2-3; no definite D call. Between the trimmed V and J ends, which lost 0 bases and 3 bases, there was a span of 11 bases. Looked up from germline, CDR1 is SGHNT and CDR2 is YYREEE (reference sequence). The CDR3 runs 15 residues. CDR3 protein: CASSLVERRTDTQYF. In DNA form, the CDR3 reads TGTGCCAGCAGCTTGGTGGAGCGAAGGACAGATACGCAGTATTTT.

This chain uses TRBV24-1 with TRBJ2-1; 9 positions agree with TRBD2. The CDR3 is made up of 15 amino acids. Germline V gene data show CDR1 as KGHDR and CDR2 as SFDVKD. With 7 bases clipped from V and 10 bases from J, the junction kept 13 bases outside the gene matches. DNA for the CDR3: TGTGCCACCAGCGGCGGGAGGGCCATTTCAAACGAGCAGTTCTTC. It yields the protein CATSGGRAISNEQFF.

The V gene is TRBV9, the J gene TRBJ1-1, with D possibly being TRBD1 (5 bases). Trimming pared 0 bases from V and 3 bases from J, leaving 12 bases between. This CDR3 region has 15 residues. From germline, CDR1 is SGDLS and CDR2 YYNGEE. The CDR3 DNA reads TGTGCCAGCAGCGTAGGCCCGGGGGGGTACACTGAAGCTTTCTTT. It translates to CASSVGPGGYTEAFF. Full variable domain (rest looked up from reference TRBV9 and TRBJ1-1): DSGVTQTPKHLITATGQRVTLRCSPRSGDLSVYWYQQSLDQGLQFLIQYYNGEERAKGNILERFSAQQFPDLHSELNLSSLELGDSALYFCASSVGPGGYTEAFFGQGTRLTVV.

The table lists this clone with a few counts. The same CDR3 arises from other DNA sequences in this sample as well. The chain is built from TRBV7-2 and TRBJ2-3; TRBD2 agrees at 8 bases. V trimming: 1 base; J trimming: 4 bases; junction bases outside the gene matches: 1. Germline lookup yields CDR1 SGHTA and CDR2 FQGNSA. The CDR3 is 14 residues long. The CDR3, as DNA: TGTGCCAGCAGCTTAGAAGCGGGAGCAGATACGCAGTATTTT. Encoded protein: CASSLEAGADTQYF.

V usage is TRBV21-1 and J usage is TRBJ2-2; TRBD2 is the table's D call, not checked against the DNA. TRBV21-1 counts as a pseudogene. The CDR3 has 19 residues. For the CDR3, the DNA is TGTGCCAGCAGCAAAGAAAGTCCGACCGGGGGGCCGAACACCGGGGAGCTGTTTTTT. Translation gives CASSKESPTGGPNTGELFF.

This clone was detected a few times. The V gene is TRBV19, the J gene TRBJ1-2; no reliable D call. The CDR3 is 13 residues long. V lost 3 bases, J lost 3 bases, and 8 bases lay in between. Germline V gene sequence: CDR1 LNHDA, CDR2 SQIVND (reference sequence). CDR3 bases: TGTGCCAGTAGTATGGCCCTTTACTATGGCTACACCTTC. Translating it yields CASSMALYYGYTF.

The rearrangement links TRBV30 to TRBJ2-1; D is perhaps TRBD2 (6 bases). Trimming pared 5 bases from V and 7 bases from J, leaving 18 bases between. Germline CDR1 GTSNPN, CDR2 SVGIG (reference sequence). The CDR3 contains 14 residues. In nucleotides, the CDR3 is TGTGCCTGGGAGAACCGGGACTCATTAAATGAGCAGTTCTTC. Its translation: CAWENRDSLNEQFF. The variable domain in full, completed from reference TRBV30 and TRBJ2-1, reads SQTIHQWPATLVQPVGSPLSLECTVEGTSNPNLYWYRQAAGRGLQLLFYSVGIGQISSEVPQNLSASRPQDRQFILSSKKLLLSDSGFYLCAWENRDSLNEQFFGPGTRLTVL.

This clone was counted a single time. The chain uses TRBV12-3 or TRBV12-4 and TRBJ2-5; TRBD1 aligns across 7 bases. V shed 7 bases, J shed 5 bases, and the junction held 7 bases outside the gene matches. The CDR3 totals 13 residues. CDR3 loop: CASTLDREETQYF. DNA for the CDR3: TGTGCCAGCACCTTAGACAGGGAGGAGACCCAGTACTTC.

Concerning this clone itself: An end of the junction differs from the germline gene, which may be a read error. The V and J genes are TRBV2 and TRBJ2-7, with a possible D match to TRBD1 (5 bases). This CDR3 spans 10 amino acids. Germline CDR1 is SNHLY and CDR2 is FYNNEI. CDR3 in amino acids: CASSEARQNF. The CDR3 nucleotides read TGTGCCAGCAGTGAAGCTCGACAGAACTTC.